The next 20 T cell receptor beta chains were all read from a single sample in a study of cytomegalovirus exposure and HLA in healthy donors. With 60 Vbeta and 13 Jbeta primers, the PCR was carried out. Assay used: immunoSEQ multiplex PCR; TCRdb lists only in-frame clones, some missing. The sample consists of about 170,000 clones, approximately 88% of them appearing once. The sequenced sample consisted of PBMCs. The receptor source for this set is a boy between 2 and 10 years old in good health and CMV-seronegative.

The CDR3: CASSLRDTSTGELFF. CDR3 nucleotides: TGTGCCAGCAGCCTCCGGGACACAAGCACCGGGGAGCTGTTTTTT. The chain carries TRBV7-9 and TRBJ2-2; tentatively, D is TRBD1 (6 bases). Germline CDR1 SEHNR, CDR2 FQNEAQ (reference sequence). The CDR3 has 15 amino acids. The ends were cut back, 5 bases at V and 4 bases at J, with 14 bases in the middle. The complete variable domain, with remaining parts taken from reference TRBV7-9 and TRBJ2-2, reads DTGVSQNPRHKITKRGQNVTFRCDPISEHNRLYWYRQTLGQGPEFLTYFQNEAQLEKSRLLSDRFSAERPKGSFSTLEIQRTEQGDSAMYLCASSLRDTSTGELFFGEGSRLTVL.

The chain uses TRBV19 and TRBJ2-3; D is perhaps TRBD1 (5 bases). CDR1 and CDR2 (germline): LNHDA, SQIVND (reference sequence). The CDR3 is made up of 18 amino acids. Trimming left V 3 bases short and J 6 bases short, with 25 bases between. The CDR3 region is CASSMTLSWGREKDTQYF. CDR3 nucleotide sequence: TGTGCCAGTAGTATGACCTTGTCGTGGGGCCGAGAGAAGGATACGCAGTATTTT.

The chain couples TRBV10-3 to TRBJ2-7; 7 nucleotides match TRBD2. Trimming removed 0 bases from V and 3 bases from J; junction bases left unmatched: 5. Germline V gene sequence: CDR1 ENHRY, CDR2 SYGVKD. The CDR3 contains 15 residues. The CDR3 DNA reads TGTGCCATCAGTGAGTCTAGCGGGTCGAACTACGAGCAGTACGTC. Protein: CAISESSGSNYEQYV.

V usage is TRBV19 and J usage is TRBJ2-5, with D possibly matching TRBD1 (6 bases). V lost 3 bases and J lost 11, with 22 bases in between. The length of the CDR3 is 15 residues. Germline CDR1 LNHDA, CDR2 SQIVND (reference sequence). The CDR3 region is CASSIRTDRSREQYF. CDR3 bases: TGTGCCAGTAGTATCCGAACTGACAGGTCTAGGGAGCAGTACTTC. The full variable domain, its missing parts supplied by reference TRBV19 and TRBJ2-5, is DGGITQSPKYLFRKEGQNVTLSCEQNLNHDAMYWYRQDPGQGLRLIYYSQIVNDFQKGDIAEGYSVSREKKESFPLTVTSAQKNPTAFYLCASSIRTDRSREQYFGPGTRLLVL.

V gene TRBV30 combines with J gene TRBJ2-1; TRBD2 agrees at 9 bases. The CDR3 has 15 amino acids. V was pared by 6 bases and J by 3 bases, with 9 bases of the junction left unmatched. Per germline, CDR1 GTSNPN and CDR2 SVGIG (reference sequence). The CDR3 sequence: CACLVAGDNYNEQFF. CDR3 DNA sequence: TGTGCCTGTTTAGTAGCGGGAGACAACTACAATGAGCAGTTCTTC.

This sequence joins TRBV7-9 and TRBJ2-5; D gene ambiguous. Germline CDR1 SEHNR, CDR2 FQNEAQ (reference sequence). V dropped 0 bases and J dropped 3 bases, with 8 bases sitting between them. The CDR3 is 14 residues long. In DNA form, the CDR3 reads TGTGCCAGCAGCTTAGCGGCGGATAAAGAGACCCAGTACTTC. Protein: CASSLAADKETQYF.

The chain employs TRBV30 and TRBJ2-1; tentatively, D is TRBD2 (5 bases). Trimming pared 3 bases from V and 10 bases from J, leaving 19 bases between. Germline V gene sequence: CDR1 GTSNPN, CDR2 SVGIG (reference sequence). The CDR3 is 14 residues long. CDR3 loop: CAWSASGDGSEQFF. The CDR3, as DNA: TGTGCCTGGAGCGCCAGTGGTGATGGGAGCGAGCAGTTCTTC.

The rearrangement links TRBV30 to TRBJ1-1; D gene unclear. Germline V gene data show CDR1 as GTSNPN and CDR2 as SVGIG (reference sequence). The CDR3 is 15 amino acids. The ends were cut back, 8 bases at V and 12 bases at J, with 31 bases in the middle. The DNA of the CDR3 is TGTGCCGGAATGCGAGGCCTTCGAGCGAGTGGCCAGTCTTTCTTT. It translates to CAGMRGLRASGQSFF.

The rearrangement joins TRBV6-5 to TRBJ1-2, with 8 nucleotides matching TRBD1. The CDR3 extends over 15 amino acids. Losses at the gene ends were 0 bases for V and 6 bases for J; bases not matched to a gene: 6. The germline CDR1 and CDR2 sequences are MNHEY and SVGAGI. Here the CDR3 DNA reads TGTGCCAGCAGTTACTCGACAGGGGTATGGGATGGCTACACCTTC. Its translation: CASSYSTGVWDGYTF.

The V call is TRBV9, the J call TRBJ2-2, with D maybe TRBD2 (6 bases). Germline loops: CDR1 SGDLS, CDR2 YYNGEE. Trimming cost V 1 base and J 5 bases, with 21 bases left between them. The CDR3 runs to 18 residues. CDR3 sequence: CASSVSGSGGRYTGELFF. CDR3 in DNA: TGTGCCAGCAGCGTATCTGGTAGCGGAGGGAGGTATACCGGGGAGCTGTTTTTT.

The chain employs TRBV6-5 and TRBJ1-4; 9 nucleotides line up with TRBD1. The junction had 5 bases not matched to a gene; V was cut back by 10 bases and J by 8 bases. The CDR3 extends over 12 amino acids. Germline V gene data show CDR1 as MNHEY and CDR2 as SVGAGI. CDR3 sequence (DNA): TGTGCCACCGGGACAGGGCACGAAAAACTGTTTTTT. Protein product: CATGTGHEKLFF.

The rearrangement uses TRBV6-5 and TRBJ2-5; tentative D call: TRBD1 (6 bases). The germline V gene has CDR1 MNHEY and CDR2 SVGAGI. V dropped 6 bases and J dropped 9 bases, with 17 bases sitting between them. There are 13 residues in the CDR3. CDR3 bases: TGTGCCAGCAGGACGGACAGACCTCCGGCCCAGTACTTC. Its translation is CASRTDRPPAQYF.

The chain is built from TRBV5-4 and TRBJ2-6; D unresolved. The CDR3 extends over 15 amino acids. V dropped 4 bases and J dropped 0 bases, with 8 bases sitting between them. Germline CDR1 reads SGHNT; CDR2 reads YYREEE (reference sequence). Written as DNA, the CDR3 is TGTGCCAGCAGCGTGGGCGGCTCTGGGGCCAACGTCCTGACTTTC. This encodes CASSVGGSGANVLTF.

CDR3 loop: CASSLAAGGVSSYEQYV. As DNA, the CDR3 is TGTGCCAGCAGCTTGGCGGCGGGGGGCGTTAGCTCCTACGAGCAGTACGTC. The rearrangement uses TRBV5-6 and TRBJ2-7; 8 positions agree with TRBD2. CDR1 and CDR2 (germline): SGHDT, YYEEEE. CDR3 length: 17 amino acids. V shed 0 bases and J 0 bases; nucleotides not matched to a gene: 8.

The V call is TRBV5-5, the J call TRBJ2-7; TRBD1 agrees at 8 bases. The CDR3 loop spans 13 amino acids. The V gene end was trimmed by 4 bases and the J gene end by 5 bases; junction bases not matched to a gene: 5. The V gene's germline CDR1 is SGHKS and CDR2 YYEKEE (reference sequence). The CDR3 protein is CASSPQGADEQYV. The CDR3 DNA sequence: TGTGCCAGCAGCCCGCAGGGGGCAGACGAGCAGTACGTC.

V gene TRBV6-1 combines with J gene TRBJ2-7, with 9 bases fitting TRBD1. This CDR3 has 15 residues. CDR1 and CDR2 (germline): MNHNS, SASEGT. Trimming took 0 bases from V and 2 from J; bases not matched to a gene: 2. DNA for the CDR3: TGTGCCAGCAGTGAAGCGGACAGGGGTGCCTACGAGCAGTACTTC. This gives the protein CASSEADRGAYEQYF.

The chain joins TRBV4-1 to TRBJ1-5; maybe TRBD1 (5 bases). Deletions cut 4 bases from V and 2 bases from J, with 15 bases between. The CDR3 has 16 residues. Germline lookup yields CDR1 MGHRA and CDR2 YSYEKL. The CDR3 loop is CASSPQSTGGNQPQHF. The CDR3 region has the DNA TGCGCCAGCAGCCCCCAGAGTACAGGAGGCAATCAGCCCCAGCATTTT.

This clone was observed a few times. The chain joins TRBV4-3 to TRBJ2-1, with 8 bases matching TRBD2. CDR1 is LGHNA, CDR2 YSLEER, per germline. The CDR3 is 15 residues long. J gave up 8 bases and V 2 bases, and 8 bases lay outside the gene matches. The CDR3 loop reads CASSQFSGMRDEQFF. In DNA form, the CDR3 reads TGCGCCAGCAGCCAATTTAGCGGGATGAGAGATGAGCAGTTCTTC.

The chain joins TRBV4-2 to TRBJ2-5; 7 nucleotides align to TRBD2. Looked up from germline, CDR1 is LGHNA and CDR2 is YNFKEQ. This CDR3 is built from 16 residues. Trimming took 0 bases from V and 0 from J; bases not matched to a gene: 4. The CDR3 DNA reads TGTGCCAGCAGCCAAGAGAGGGGAGGGTACCAAGAGACCCAGTACTTC. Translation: CASSQERGGYQETQYF.

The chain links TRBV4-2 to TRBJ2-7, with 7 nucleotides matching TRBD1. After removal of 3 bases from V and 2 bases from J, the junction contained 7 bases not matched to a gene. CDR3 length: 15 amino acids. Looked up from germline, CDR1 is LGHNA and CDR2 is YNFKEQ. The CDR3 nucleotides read TGTGCCAGCAGCCACAGGACAGGTGAGACCTACGAGCAGTACTTC. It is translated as CASSHRTGETYEQYF.